This record looks at one T cell receptor beta chain sequence and its context. The data were obtained in a study of T cells in localized non-small cell lung cancer. The CDR3 has 14 residues. Per germline, CDR1 SGHVS and CDR2 FQNEAQ. J was trimmed by 3 bases and V by 5 bases; bases with no gene match: 6. TCRdb keeps only in-frame clones here, not all; method: immunoSEQ multiplex PCR. The sample consists of 35,000 to 40,000 clones, around 90% of them appearing once. The sequence was collected from a woman aged 35 to 70 with stage I lung adenocarcinoma. V and J are TRBV7-8 and TRBJ1-1; 7 bases align to TRBD1. Sequences were derived from peripheral blood, sampled before any cancer treatment. CDR3 bases: TGTGCCAGCAGCGCCGGACAGGAGGACACTGAAGCTTTCTTT. This codes for CASSAGQEDTEAFF.